Presented here are 19 T cell receptor beta chains from one specimen sequenced in a study of response to subunit inactivated influenza vaccine. TCRdb passed the RT-PCR reads through MiXCR, listing each CDR3 protein once. The sample lists more than 550,000 distinct CDR3 sequences; around 11% were seen once. The sequencing here drew on PBMCs from blood, taken on the day of vaccination. The receptors shown here come from a man aged 45-65 years who received an inactivated influenza vaccine.

This clonotype appeared a few times. The CDR3, as DNA: TGCGCCAGCAGCTTTACGGGCCTCACAGATACGCAGTATTTT. It encodes CASSFTGLTDTQYF. This chain connects TRBV5-1 to TRBJ2-3; D is ambiguous. The CDR3 totals 14 residues. CDR1 and CDR2 from the germline V gene are SGHRS and YFSETQ. The ends were cut back, 2 bases at V and 2 bases at J, with 9 bases in the middle.

This clonotype was detected a few times. The chain links TRBV12-3 or TRBV12-4 to TRBJ1-1; D is perhaps TRBD1 (5 bases). The CDR3 totals 15 residues. The V gene lost 6 bases and the J gene lost 1 base, with 15 bases spanning the gap. The CDR3 reads CASRTRDGTNTEAFF. As DNA, the CDR3 is TGTGCCAGCAGAACTAGGGACGGGACGAACACTGAAGCTTTCTTT.

V usage is TRBV9 and J usage is TRBJ2-5; the match to TRBD2 covers 13 bases. This CDR3 has 15 residues. Losses at the gene ends were 4 bases for V and 9 bases for J; bases not matched to a gene: 9. In germline, CDR1 is SGDLS, CDR2 YYNGEE. The CDR3 region has the DNA TGTGCCAGCAGCCCTCGGACTAGCGGGAGCGGGGCCCAGTACTTC. Encoded protein: CASSPRTSGSGAQYF.

In its sample, this clonotype was seen once. The chain is built from TRBV6-1 and TRBJ2-7; 12 nucleotides match TRBD1. This CDR3 region has 17 residues. In germline, CDR1 is MNHNS, CDR2 SASEGT. V dropped 2 bases and J dropped 4; count of bases not matched to a gene: 9. In DNA, the CDR3 is TGTGCCAGCAGTGAATGGGAGGGACAGGGGGCGCCGTACGAGCAGTACTTC. Protein product: CASSEWEGQGAPYEQYF.

J is TRBJ2-3 and V is TRBV12-3 or TRBV12-4, with TRBD2 matching over 7 bases. V lost 6 bases to trimming and J lost 14 bases; unmatched junction nucleotides: 8. The CDR3 covers 11 residues. CDR3 in amino acids: CASSTGLVRYF. The CDR3 bases are TGTGCCAGCAGCACCGGACTAGTGAGGTATTTT.

This clonotype was seen ten or more times. V usage is TRBV12-3 or TRBV12-4 and J usage is TRBJ2-2; D is unclear. The CDR3 length is 17 residues. V dropped 2 bases and J dropped 0 bases, with 13 bases sitting between them. The CDR3 reads CASSLWGPRSNTGELFF. CDR3 in DNA: TGTGCCAGCAGTTTATGGGGTCCTCGCTCGAACACCGGGGAGCTGTTTTTT.

This clonotype was recorded many times. The V and J genes are TRBV9 and TRBJ1-2; D is unclear. CDR3 size: 14 residues. Germline CDR1 reads SGDLS; CDR2 reads YYNGEE. V lost 3 bases, J lost 2 bases, and 11 bases lay in between. CDR3 loop: CASSGSASNYGYTF. CDR3 DNA: TGTGCCAGCAGCGGGTCAGCGTCAAACTATGGCTACACCTTC. Filled out from reference TRBV9 and TRBJ1-2, the complete variable domain reads DSGVTQTPKHLITATGQRVTLRCSPRSGDLSVYWYQQSLDQGLQFLIQYYNGEERAKGNILERFSAQQFPDLHSELNLSSLELGDSALYFCASSGSASNYGYTFGSGTRLTVV.

A few counts support this clonotype. CDR3 in amino acids: CASSFAREGRNEQFF. As DNA, the CDR3 is TGTGCCAGCAGCTTCGCGCGGGAGGGCCGGAATGAGCAGTTCTTC. V gene TRBV7-6 combines with J gene TRBJ2-1; 9 nucleotides match TRBD2. With 3 bases clipped from V and 7 bases from J, the junction kept 7 bases outside the gene matches. This CDR3 region has 15 residues. Germline CDR1 reads SGHVS; CDR2 reads FNYEAQ.

The rearrangement uses TRBV29-1 and TRBJ1-1, with D hard to call. Trimming pared 7 bases from V and 2 bases from J, leaving 8 bases between. The germline V gene has CDR1 SQVTM and CDR2 ANQGSEA. The CDR3 has 11 amino acids. The CDR3 protein is CSAFKNTEAFF. The CDR3 DNA reads TGCAGCGCATTTAAAAACACTGAAGCTTTCTTT.

This clonotype was seen only a few times. CDR3 in amino acids: CASSQDGAPTWNEQFF. CDR3 DNA: TGTGCCAGCAGCCAAGACGGGGCACCCACTTGGAATGAGCAGTTCTTC. This chain connects TRBV4-2 to TRBJ2-1; the D call may be TRBD1 or TRBD2 (5 bases each). V lost 0 bases to trimming and J lost 7 bases, with 16 bases between them. This CDR3 has 16 residues. Germline CDR1 and CDR2: LGHNA and YNFKEQ.

The chain joins TRBV20-1 to TRBJ2-7; D possibly corresponds to TRBD1 (6 bases). Between the trimmed V and J ends, which lost 3 bases and 4 bases, there was a span of 10 bases. The germline V gene has CDR1 DFQATT and CDR2 SNEGSKA (reference sequence). This CDR3 contains 12 residues. The CDR3 region has the DNA TGCAGTGCTAGGCCTCAGGGGTACGAGCAGTACTTC. Protein: CSARPQGYEQYF.

In its sample, this clonotype was seen a few times. The V and J genes are TRBV6-1 and TRBJ1-2; 9 bases fit TRBD1. Trimming cost V 8 bases and J 1 base; bases outside gene matches: 8. The CDR3 is made up of 15 amino acids. Germline CDR1 is MNHNS and CDR2 is SASEGT. CDR3 in DNA: TGTGCCAGCCGAACAGGGGGCCCATTTAACTATGGCTACACCTTC. This codes for CASRTGGPFNYGYTF.

The chain recombines TRBV28 with TRBJ1-1, with D hard to call. CDR1 MDHEN and CDR2 SYDVKM come from the germline V gene. This CDR3 contains 15 residues. The V and J ends lost 4 bases and 5 bases respectively, with 17 bases between them. DNA of the CDR3: TGTGCCAGCAGTTCTTCAGGAATCACGAAAACTGAAGCTTTCTTT. Amino acid sequence: CASSSSGITKTEAFF. Together with reference TRBV28 and TRBJ1-1, the CDR3 gives the full variable domain: DVKVTQSSRYLVKRTGEKVFLECVQDMDHENMFWYRQDPGLGLRLIYFSYDVKMKEKGDIPEGYSVSREKKERFSLILESASTNQTSMYLCASSSSGITKTEAFFGQGTRLTVV.

This clonotype was observed many times. The J gene is TRBJ2-2, the V gene TRBV6-1; D remains ambiguous. This CDR3 comprises 12 residues. V was pared by 7 bases and J by 3 bases, with 6 bases between. CDR1 MNHNS and CDR2 SASEGT come from the germline V gene. This CDR3 reads CASIRDTGELFF. The CDR3 DNA reads as TGTGCCAGCATTCGGGACACCGGGGAGCTGTTTTTT.

The gene calls are TRBV5-1 and TRBJ1-4; 7 bases match TRBD1. V gave up 0 bases and J gave up 4 bases; unmatched junction bases: 3. The CDR3 length is 15 residues. Looked up from germline, CDR1 is SGHRS and CDR2 is YFSETQ. The CDR3, as DNA: TGCGCCAGCAGCTTGGAAGGGGGCAGTAATGAAAAACTGTTTTTT. Amino acids: CASSLEGGSNEKLFF.

This clonotype was observed a handful of times. This rearrangement joins TRBV9 to TRBJ2-1; D possibly corresponds to TRBD2 (6 bases). CDR1 and CDR2 from the germline V gene are SGDLS and YYNGEE. This CDR3 has 16 residues. The V end was cut by 4 bases, the J end by 0 bases, with 14 bases between. The CDR3 DNA reads as TGTGCCAGCAGCCCCCGGGGGTCGGCCTCCTACAATGAGCAGTTCTTC. Protein sequence: CASSPRGSASYNEQFF.

This clonotype was counted a few times. The chain combines TRBV28 with TRBJ2-7, with TRBD1 as a possible D gene (6 bases). The CDR3 spans 11 residues. Germline V CDR1 and CDR2: MDHEN, SYDVKM. Trimming took 10 bases from V and 4 from J, leaving 11 bases between them. CDR3 sequence reads: CATLTGYEQYF. CDR3 nucleotides: TGTGCCACCTTAACAGGGTACGAGCAGTACTTC.

This clonotype showed up just a few times. The chain links TRBV7-6 to TRBJ1-5, with D hard to call. The V end was cut by 5 bases, the J end by 2 bases, with 13 bases between. This CDR3 contains 15 residues. Germline V CDR1 and CDR2: SGHVS, FNYEAQ. The CDR3 region is CASSPLLGGNQPQHF. Written as DNA, the CDR3 is TGTGCCAGCAGCCCTCTTCTGGGTGGCAATCAGCCCCAGCATTTT.

The chain couples TRBV7-2 to TRBJ2-1; D is unclear. Germline V CDR1 and CDR2: SGHTA, FQGNSA. The CDR3 has 14 amino acids. V was pared by 1 base and J by 8 bases, with 12 bases between. CDR3 sequence (DNA): TGTGCCAGCAGCTTAGGACTGTCCCGGGATGAGCAGTTCTTC. Its translation: CASSLGLSRDEQFF.